This entry lists 8 T cell receptor beta chains sequenced from one sample in a study of blood T cell repertoires in COVID-19. Profiled with immunoSEQ multiplex PCR; TCRdb holds only in-frame clones, not every one. The sample gives 30,000 to 40,000 clones, around 87% of which show up once; over 9% is in the top ten. The sequencing input was peripheral blood. Receptor source: a man aged 80 or over with active COVID-19.

The V gene is TRBV6-2 or TRBV6-3, the J gene TRBJ2-3, with TRBD2 matching 12 bases. Germline V gene data show CDR1 as MNHEY and CDR2 as SVGEGT. CDR3 length: 13 amino acids. Losses at the gene ends were 6 bases for V and 14 bases for J; bases not matched to a gene: 9. This CDR3 is CASSAPLGLAGYF. CDR3 coding DNA: TGTGCCAGCAGCGCGCCTCTGGGACTAGCGGGGTATTTT.

This clone was recorded a few times. V and J are TRBV4-1 and TRBJ2-3; TRBD1 might be the D (5 bases). This CDR3 has 16 amino acids. Looked up from germline, CDR1 is MGHRA and CDR2 is YSYEKL. With 4 bases removed from V and 2 bases from J, the gap between germline ends came to 16 bases. CDR3 amino acids: CASSPRYQGTTDTQYF. CDR3 nucleotide sequence: TGCGCCAGCAGCCCAAGATATCAGGGCACCACAGATACGCAGTATTTT.

The chain links TRBV28 to TRBJ2-7; TRBD2 matches at 7 bases. V lost 3 bases to trimming and J lost 5 bases; unmatched junction nucleotides: 13. The CDR3 is made up of 16 amino acids. Germline assignment: CDR1 MDHEN and CDR2 SYDVKM. DNA for the CDR3: TGTGCCAGCAGTTTTTGGGGGGTATCTAGCGGAGACGAGCAGTACTTC. This sequence encodes CASSFWGVSSGDEQYF.

The rearrangement links TRBV5-1 to TRBJ2-5; 8 bases are shared with TRBD1. In germline, CDR1 is SGHRS, CDR2 YFSETQ. The CDR3 consists of 16 residues. V lost 6 bases and J lost 1; bases outside the gene matches: 11. CDR3 sequence: CASKTPTGGPQETQYF. The CDR3 nucleotides are TGCGCCAGCAAAACTCCCACAGGGGGGCCCCAAGAGACCCAGTACTTC.

The chain recombines TRBV4-3 with TRBJ2-3; D gene unclear. CDR3 length: 13 amino acids. Germline V gives CDR1 LGHNA, CDR2 YSLEER. V lost 4 bases and J lost 4, with 9 bases in between. The CDR3 DNA reads as TGCGCCAGCAGCCCCTCGGTATCAGATACGCAGTATTTT. It codes for CASSPSVSDTQYF.

J is TRBJ2-5 and V is TRBV2; possibly TRBD2 for D (5 bases). Germline V gene data show CDR1 as SNHLY and CDR2 as FYNNEI. The V and J ends lost 4 bases and 6 bases respectively, with 6 bases between them. The CDR3 covers 11 residues. DNA of the CDR3: TGTGCCAGCAGTGCTAGCAAGACCCAGTACTTC. Protein: CASSASKTQYF.

This sequence joins TRBV4-3 and TRBJ2-7; D is ambiguous. The CDR3 loop spans 15 amino acids. Germline V gene sequence: CDR1 LGHNA, CDR2 YSLEER. V lost 0 bases and J 2 bases, leaving 11 bases between the germline ends. CDR3 amino acids: CASSQEPGYTYEQYF. The CDR3 DNA sequence: TGCGCCAGCAGCCAAGAACCAGGTTATACCTACGAGCAGTACTTC.

V is TRBV11-2 and J is TRBJ2-7; 7 bases are shared with TRBD2. This CDR3 is 15 amino acids long. J gave up 5 bases and V 1 base, and 8 bases lay outside the gene matches. Looked up from germline, CDR1 is SGHAT and CDR2 is FQNNGV. CDR3 nucleotides: TGTGCCAGCAGCTTAGCTCGCGGGAGCTCTCACGAGCAGTACTTC. This encodes CASSLARGSSHEQYF. Full variable domain (remainder filled in from reference TRBV11-2 and TRBJ2-7): EAGVAQSPRYKIIEKRQSVAFWCNPISGHATLYWYQQILGQGPKLLIQFQNNGVVDDSQLPKDRFSAERLKGVDSTLKIQPAKLEDSAVYLCASSLARGSSHEQYFGPGTRLTVT.